Below, 32 T cell receptor beta chains from the same sample are listed, as sequenced in a study of blood T cell repertoires in COVID-19. The protocol was immunoSEQ multiplex PCR, while the TCRdb copy is restricted to in-frame clones and leaves out a portion. The sample shows about 240,000 clones, roughly 90% of them seen only once. Material for sequencing was PBMCs or T cells enriched from blood (not recorded which). These TCRs come from a woman in her twenties or thirties with acute COVID-19.

The rearrangement joins TRBV5-1 to TRBJ1-1; 9 positions agree with TRBD1. Per the germline V gene, CDR1 is SGHRS and CDR2 is YFSETQ. V gave up 4 bases and J gave up 7 bases; unmatched junction bases: 8. CDR3 length: 14 amino acids. CDR3 nucleotides: TGCGCCAGCAGCCTCCGGACAGGGGTGATTGAAGCTTTCTTT. Amino acid sequence: CASSLRTGVIEAFF.

The count of this clone is one. The chain couples TRBV5-1 to TRBJ1-6, with 9 bases matching TRBD1. The germline gives CDR1 SGHRS, CDR2 YFSETQ. Unmatched junction bases numbered 6, after V lost 4 bases and J lost 7 bases. The CDR3 has 15 residues. This CDR3 is CASSPGQGSNSPLHF. For the CDR3, the DNA is TGCGCCAGCAGCCCTGGACAGGGGAGCAATTCACCCCTCCACTTT.

This rearrangement joins TRBV7-9 to TRBJ2-3, with D perhaps TRBD1 (5 bases). V was cut by 5 bases and J by 1 base, with 16 bases left in between. There are 16 residues in the CDR3. CDR1 and CDR2 (germline): SEHNR, FQNEAQ (reference sequence). CDR3 DNA sequence: TGTGCCAGCAGCGATACTGTAGGGGCACGCACAGATACGCAGTATTTT. Translating gives CASSDTVGARTDTQYF. The entire variable domain, with the rest obtained from reference TRBV7-9 and TRBJ2-3, is as follows: DTGVSQNPRHKITKRGQNVTFRCDPISEHNRLYWYRQTLGQGPEFLTYFQNEAQLEKSRLLSDRFSAERPKGSFSTLEIQRTEQGDSAMYLCASSDTVGARTDTQYFGPGTRLTVL.

The chain combines TRBV6-5 with TRBJ1-2, with 7 positions matching TRBD1. Germline-derived CDR1 and CDR2 are MNHEY and SVGAGI. The CDR3 spans 14 residues. V lost 6 bases to trimming and J lost 0 bases; unmatched junction nucleotides: 4. The CDR3 region is CASRAQGSNYGYTF. CDR3 DNA sequence: TGTGCCAGCAGAGCACAGGGGTCTAACTATGGCTACACCTTC.

The genes are TRBV7-2 and TRBJ1-1; D possibly corresponds to TRBD1 (6 bases). Germline CDR1 and CDR2: SGHTA and FQGNSA. The CDR3 is 17 residues long. Between the trimmed V and J ends, which lost 3 bases and 3 bases, there was a span of 20 bases. As DNA, the CDR3 is TGTGCCAGCAGCTTTAGTTCGGACCTCACAGGGTACACTGAAGCTTTCTTT. Protein product: CASSFSSDLTGYTEAFF.

This rearrangement joins TRBV5-4 to TRBJ2-7, with 7 bases matching TRBD2. There are 14 residues in the CDR3. Looked up from germline, CDR1 is SGHNT and CDR2 is YYREEE (reference sequence). J lost 0 bases, V lost 2 bases, and 2 bases had no gene match. The CDR3 nucleotides are TGTGCCAGCAGCTTCGGGGGGAGCTCCTACGAGCAGTACTTC. Protein: CASSFGGSSYEQYF.

This chain's CDR3 is CASSAADYPLYNEQFF. The CDR3 coding sequence is TGCGCCAGCAGTGCAGCAGACTATCCCCTCTACAATGAGCAGTTCTTC. The gene calls are TRBV10-1 and TRBJ2-1, with D perhaps TRBD2 (5 bases). The CDR3 consists of 16 residues. V was shortened by 4 bases and J by 3 bases, with 16 bases between the two germline ends. In germline, CDR1 is WNHNN, CDR2 SYGVQD (reference sequence).

As concerns this clone: Other DNA sequences in this specimen translate into the identical CDR3. DNA for the CDR3: TGCGCCAGCAGCTTAACAGTGAACACTGAAGCTTTCTTT. Translated: CASSLTVNTEAFF. This sequence joins TRBV5-1 and TRBJ1-1; unclear D gene. The CDR3 extends over 13 amino acids. The germline V gene encodes CDR1 SGHRS and CDR2 YFSETQ. V lost 2 bases and J 0 bases, leaving 5 bases between the germline ends.

This chain connects TRBV5-6 to TRBJ2-4; D not certain. There are 12 residues in the CDR3. The V end lost 1 base, the J end lost 12 bases, and 11 bases lay between the germline ends. CDR1 and CDR2 (germline): SGHDT, YYEEEE. The CDR3 region is CASSLLENAQYF. CDR3 nucleotides: TGTGCCAGCAGCTTGCTAGAAAACGCTCAGTACTTC.

The chain uses TRBV27 and TRBJ1-1, with D perhaps matching TRBD1 (5 bases). V lost 7 bases to trimming and J lost 1 base, with 13 bases between them. The CDR3 is made up of 14 amino acids. Per the germline V gene, CDR1 is MNHEY and CDR2 is SMNVEV (reference sequence). CDR3 nucleotides: TGTGCCAGCACCGCCATCGGGGGGAACACTGAAGCTTTCTTT. Translation gives CASTAIGGNTEAFF.

J is TRBJ2-3 and V is TRBV4-1, with TRBD1 matching over 7 bases. This CDR3 has 15 residues. J lost 0 bases, V lost 4 bases, and 4 bases had no gene match. Germline V gene sequence: CDR1 MGHRA, CDR2 YSYEKL. CDR3 loop: CASSRQDRSTDTQYF. In DNA, the CDR3 is TGCGCCAGCAGCCGCCAGGACAGGAGCACAGATACGCAGTATTTT.

Of note for this clone: Other nucleotide sequences from this sample produce the same CDR3. The gene calls are TRBV5-1 and TRBJ1-6; 8 bases line up with TRBD1. This CDR3 spans 14 amino acids. Germline CDR1 is SGHRS and CDR2 is YFSETQ. V shed 0 bases and J 7 bases; nucleotides not matched to a gene: 0. The CDR3 is CASSLGQGNSPLHF. For the CDR3, the DNA is TGCGCCAGCAGCTTGGGACAGGGGAATTCACCCCTCCACTTT. Full variable domain (remainder filled in from reference TRBV5-1 and TRBJ1-6): KAGVTQTPRYLIKTRGQQVTLSCSPISGHRSVSWYQQTPGQGLQFLFEYFSETQRNKGNFPGRFSGRQFSNSRSEMNVSTLELGDSALYLCASSLGQGNSPLHFGNGTRLTVT.

A remark on this clone: Compared with germline, one end of the junction differs, possibly owing to a read error. V gene TRBV5-1 combines with J gene TRBJ2-1, with D tentatively TRBD2 (6 bases). Germline-derived CDR1 and CDR2 are SGHRS and YFSETQ. The CDR3 sequence is 12 residues long. The CDR3 here is CASSLEGDEQFF. The CDR3 region has the DNA TGCGCCAGCAGTTTGGAGGGAGATGAGCAGTTCTTC.

This chain joins TRBV4-1 and TRBJ1-1; unclear D gene. From germline, CDR1 is MGHRA and CDR2 YSYEKL. V was clipped by 1 base and J by 3 bases, with 9 bases between them. This CDR3 is built from 14 residues. The CDR3 protein is CASSQGGRDTEAFF. The DNA of the CDR3 is TGCGCCAGCAGCCAAGGTGGGCGGGACACTGAAGCTTTCTTT.

The rearrangement links TRBV6-5 to TRBJ1-6; D possibly corresponds to TRBD1 (5 bases). The germline V and J ends were trimmed by 0 bases and 10 bases, with 16 bases remaining between them. Germline CDR1 MNHEY, CDR2 SVGAGI. This CDR3 region has 16 residues. CDR3 in amino acids: CASSYSIPGSRSPLHF. CDR3 DNA: TGTGCCAGCAGTTACTCGATCCCAGGGTCGCGATCACCCCTCCACTTT.

The chain combines TRBV18 with TRBJ2-5; maybe TRBD1 (5 bases). Germline V CDR1 and CDR2: KGHSH, LQKENI. The CDR3 has 14 residues. V was pared by 5 bases and J by 1 base, with 11 bases between. CDR3 nucleotides: TGTGCCAGCTCATTCCAGGGCGCCCAAGAGACCCAGTACTTC. Protein product: CASSFQGAQETQYF.

The chain has TRBV6-1 and TRBJ2-3; D might be TRBD1 (6 bases). Deletions cut 1 base from V and 0 bases from J, with 8 bases between. CDR1 is MNHNS and CDR2 is SASEGT in the germline V gene. CDR3 length: 15 amino acids. DNA of the CDR3: TGTGCCAGCAGTGAAGACAGGGATAGCACAGATACGCAGTATTTT. This encodes CASSEDRDSTDTQYF.

The chain links TRBV9 to TRBJ1-1; 8 bases line up with TRBD1. The CDR3 extends over 15 amino acids. The V gene's germline CDR1 is SGDLS and CDR2 YYNGEE. V shed 0 bases, J shed 3 bases, and the junction held 4 bases outside the gene matches. The CDR3 is CASSVVGRGHTEAFF. CDR3 nucleotides: TGTGCCAGCAGCGTAGTGGGCAGGGGGCACACTGAAGCTTTCTTT.

V and J are TRBV19 and TRBJ1-2; 8 bases line up with TRBD1. The ends lost 3 bases at V and 4 bases at J; junction bases unmatched: 7. Germline values: CDR1 LNHDA, CDR2 SQIVND (reference sequence). This CDR3 contains 15 residues. CDR3 in amino acids: CASSITLRGPYGYTF. Written as DNA, the CDR3 is TGTGCCAGTAGTATCACCCTCAGGGGGCCCTATGGCTACACCTTC.

This sequence joins TRBV7-9 and TRBJ1-1; D possibly corresponds to TRBD1 (5 bases). Trimming shortened V by 5 bases and J by 0 bases, and 10 bases separated the two germline ends. The CDR3 spans 14 residues. Germline loops: CDR1 SEHNR, CDR2 FQNEAQ (reference sequence). CDR3 loop: CASSPRGVNTEAFF. The DNA for the CDR3 is TGTGCCAGCAGCCCGCGGGGGGTGAACACTGAAGCTTTCTTT.

The chain links TRBV5-6 to TRBJ1-6, with 7 bases identical to TRBD1. The germline V gene encodes CDR1 SGHDT and CDR2 YYEEEE. The CDR3 extends over 17 amino acids. Unmatched junction bases numbered 10, after V lost 1 base and J lost 6 bases. CDR3 region: CASSLSYRGVSNSPLHF. The DNA of the CDR3 is TGTGCCAGCAGCTTGTCCTACAGGGGTGTAAGTAATTCACCCCTCCACTTT.

The rearrangement joins TRBV9 to TRBJ2-5, with 10 bases aligning to TRBD1. Germline CDR1 reads SGDLS; CDR2 reads YYNGEE. V trimming: 3 bases; J trimming: 1 base; junction bases outside the gene matches: 6. This CDR3 is built from 16 residues. The CDR3: CASSDPGQGLQETQYF. The CDR3 DNA follows: TGTGCCAGCAGCGACCCGGGACAGGGGCTCCAAGAGACCCAGTACTTC.

The J gene is TRBJ1-6, the V gene TRBV6-5; possibly TRBD1 for D (5 bases). Germline loops: CDR1 MNHEY, CDR2 SVGAGI. CDR3 length: 15 residues. V was cut by 0 bases and J by 9 bases, with 12 bases left in between. The chain's CDR3 is CASSYSLQGGSPLHF. The CDR3 nucleotides read TGTGCCAGCAGTTACTCTCTTCAGGGAGGTTCACCCCTCCACTTT.

The CDR3 region is CASSTTRRGNYGYTF. The CDR3 DNA follows: TGTGCCAGCAGTACTACTCGACGAGGAAACTATGGCTACACCTTC. The chain uses TRBV6-5 and TRBJ1-2; no firm D call. CDR3 size: 15 residues. CDR1 and CDR2 (germline): MNHEY, SVGAGI. V was trimmed by 5 bases and J by 2 bases, leaving 15 bases between them.

The rearrangement uses TRBV29-1 and TRBJ1-1; no reliable D call. Germline V gene lookup returns CDR1 SQVTM and CDR2 ANQGSEA. Trimming removed 5 bases from V and 1 base from J, with 8 bases in between. The length of the CDR3 is 12 residues. CDR3: CSVRSENTEAFF. DNA for the CDR3: TGCAGCGTTCGATCAGAGAACACTGAAGCTTTCTTT.

This clone came up a few times. V usage is TRBV3-1 (or the pseudogene TRBV3-2) and J usage is TRBJ1-5, with no clear D. This CDR3 has 15 residues. Trimming cost V 0 bases and J 6 bases, with 12 bases left between them. Looked up from germline, CDR1 is LGHDT and CDR2 is YNNKEL (reference sequence). In nucleotides, the CDR3 is TGTGCCAGCAGCCAAGATAGGCGGTGCGGTCAGCCCCAGCATTTT. Protein product: CASSQDRRCGQPQHF.

The chain couples TRBV12-3 or TRBV12-4 to TRBJ1-1; tentatively, D is TRBD1 (6 bases). The length of the CDR3 is 13 residues. Trimming pared 4 bases from V and 7 bases from J, leaving 13 bases between. The CDR3 loop reads CASSWGQYSEAFF. For the CDR3, the DNA is TGTGCCAGCAGTTGGGGGCAGTACAGTGAAGCTTTCTTT.

The V and J genes are TRBV5-1 and TRBJ2-2; 12 bases align to TRBD1. The CDR3 sequence is 16 residues long. The ends lost 4 bases at V and 4 bases at J; junction bases unmatched: 5. The germline V gene has CDR1 SGHRS and CDR2 YFSETQ. The CDR3 bases are TGCGCCAGCAGCCCGGGACAGGGGGCCGTCACCGGGGAGCTGTTTTTT. Protein product: CASSPGQGAVTGELFF.

The chain is built from TRBV6-5 and TRBJ1-2; 8 bases are a match to TRBD1. Trimming took 8 bases from V and 5 from J; bases not matched to a gene: 10. The germline V gene encodes CDR1 MNHEY and CDR2 SVGAGI. The CDR3 runs 14 residues. The CDR3 sequence is CASQLTGDVYGYTF. The CDR3 DNA sequence: TGTGCCAGCCAGTTGACAGGGGACGTTTATGGCTACACCTTC.

V is TRBV7-8 and J is TRBJ1-2, with 9 bases matching TRBD1. Trimming at V came to 1 base and at J to 7 bases, leaving 4 bases not matched to a gene. The CDR3 is made up of 14 amino acids. Germline CDR1 and CDR2: SGHVS and FQNEAQ. The CDR3 protein is CASSLVGQGGGYTF. DNA of the CDR3: TGTGCCAGCAGCTTAGTGGGACAGGGCGGTGGCTACACCTTC.

The rearrangement uses TRBV5-4 and TRBJ1-1; D is perhaps TRBD1 (5 bases). Between the trimmed V and J ends, which lost 4 bases and 4 bases, there was a span of 14 bases. Looked up from germline, CDR1 is SGHNT and CDR2 is YYREEE (reference sequence). The CDR3 sequence is 14 residues long. CDR3 DNA: TGTGCCAGCAGCACATATGGCAGGGCCACTGAAGCTTTCTTT. Protein: CASSTYGRATEAFF.

Only one count was recorded for this clone. V gene TRBV7-9 combines with J gene TRBJ1-3, with D maybe TRBD1 (5 bases). The V gene lost 6 bases and the J gene lost 3 bases, with 9 bases spanning the gap. Germline V CDR1 and CDR2: SEHNR, FQNEAQ (reference sequence). The CDR3 is 13 residues long. The DNA of the CDR3 is TGTGCCAGCAGGGAGGGGAGTGGAAACACCATATATTTT. This gives the protein CASREGSGNTIYF.